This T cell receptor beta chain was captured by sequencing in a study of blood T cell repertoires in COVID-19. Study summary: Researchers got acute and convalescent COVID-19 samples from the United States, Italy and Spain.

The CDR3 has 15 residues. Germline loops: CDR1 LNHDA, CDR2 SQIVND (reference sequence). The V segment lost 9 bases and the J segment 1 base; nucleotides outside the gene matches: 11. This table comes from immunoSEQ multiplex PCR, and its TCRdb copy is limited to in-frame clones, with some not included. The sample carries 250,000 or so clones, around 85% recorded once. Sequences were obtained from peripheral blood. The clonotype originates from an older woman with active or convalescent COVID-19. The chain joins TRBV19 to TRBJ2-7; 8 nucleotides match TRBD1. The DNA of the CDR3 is TGTGCCAGCGTCGGACAGGGAAGGGGATCCTACGAGCAGTACTTC. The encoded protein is CASVGQGRGSYEQYF. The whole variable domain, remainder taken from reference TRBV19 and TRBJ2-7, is DGGITQSPKYLFRKEGQNVTLSCEQNLNHDAMYWYRQDPGQGLRLIYYSQIVNDFQKGDIAEGYSVSREKKESFPLTVTSAQKNPTAFYLCASVGQGRGSYEQYFGPGTRLTVT.